Listed below are T cell receptor beta chains from one sample, sequenced in a study of T cell responses to AZD1222 COVID-19 vaccine. Sequencing used immunoSEQ multiplex PCR; TCRdb keeps in-frame clones, though not all of them. The top ten hold about 6% of the sample, which has around 140,000 clones, around nine tenths seen once. The sample here was peripheral blood, taken on day 0 of AZD1222 vaccination. The receptors here all came from an adult in good health. The CDR3 runs from the conserved cysteine through the conserved F or W. Each record gives: V gene, clone size, CDR3 length, J gene, D gene, CDR3 DNA, CDR3 protein. D genes are given only for firm matches. Rows give clone size only sometimes, using once, few, many, or a class for an expanded clone.

TRBV29-1,NA,12,TRBJ1-1,TRBD1,TGCAGCGTAGACAGGGGAGACACTGAAGCTTTCTTT,CSVDRGDTEAFF
TRBV7-8,NA,14,TRBJ2-7,NA,TGTGCCAGCAGCTTACAGAAGACTACCTACGAGCAGTACTTC,CASSLQKTTYEQYF
TRBV10-3,NA,14,TRBJ1-3,TRBD1,TGTGCCACCTCCACAGGGGGCTTTGGAAACACCATATATTTT,CATSTGGFGNTIYF
TRBV7-9,few,16,TRBJ1-1,NA,TGTGCCAGCAGCTTCGGGCCCATCGACGAGTGGACTGAAGCTTTCTTT,CASSFGPIDEWTEAFF
TRBV11-2,NA,15,TRBJ1-2,TRBD1,TGTGCCAGCAGCCCCCGGGACAGGGGGAAGGATGGCTACACCTTC,CASSPRDRGKDGYTF
TRBV4-3,NA,16,TRBJ2-7,TRBD1,TGCGCCAGCAGCCAAGACAAATGGACAGGGGGCGTTGGGCAGTACTTC,CASSQDKWTGGVGQYF
TRBV30,NA,12,TRBJ1-2,NA,TGTGCCTGGTACAGGGACCCTTATGGCTACACCTTC,CAWYRDPYGYTF
TRBV6-5,NA,13,TRBJ1-2,NA,TGTGCCAGCAGTCTCGGGAGGGATGTGAGCTACACCTTC,CASSLGRDVSYTF
TRBV11-2,NA,13,TRBJ1-3,NA,TGTGCCAGCAGCCCAGGGGTGTTCAACACCATATATTTT,CASSPGVFNTIYF
TRBV27,NA,11,TRBJ1-2,NA,TGTGCCAGCATGGGGTCCGGTGGCTACACCTTC,CASMGSGGYTF
TRBV30,few,12,TRBJ2-2,NA,TGTGCCTGGACCCCCAGTGGCGGGGAGCTGTTTTTT,CAWTPSGGELFF
TRBV6-5,NA,14,TRBJ1-1,NA,TGTGCCAGCAGCCATAACTACCTGAACACTGAAGCTTTCTTT,CASSHNYLNTEAFF
TRBV10-3,NA,15,TRBJ2-7,NA,TGTGCCATCAGTGGGTCCGGGTCCACTCCCTACGAGCAGTACTTC,CAISGSGSTPYEQYF
TRBV12-3/TRBV12-4,NA,11,TRBJ2-7,NA,TGTGCCAGCAGTTTGTTCGGCGAGCAGTACTTC,CASSLFGEQYF
TRBV5-8,NA,20,TRBJ1-5,NA,TGTGCCAGCAGCGGAACTGGCGGCCGTCGGGACGGCGTGATCAATCAGCCCCAGCATTTT,CASSGTGGRRDGVINQPQHF
TRBV5-4,NA,12,TRBJ2-2,NA,TGTGCCAGCAGCCAGAACACCGGGGAGCTGTTTTTT,CASSQNTGELFF
TRBV4-2,NA,13,TRBJ1-2,NA,TGTGCCAGCAGCCAAGAAGGTTGGGGTGGCTACACCTTC,CASSQEGWGGYTF
TRBV19,NA,14,TRBJ1-2,TRBD1,TGTGCCAGTAGCCCCGACAGGGGAATCTATGGCTACACCTTC,CASSPDRGIYGYTF
TRBV6-2/TRBV6-3,NA,16,TRBJ1-5,NA,TGTGCCAGCAGCCGTGTGACAGGTCTGAGCAATCAGCCCCAGCATTTT,CASSRVTGLSNQPQHF
TRBV30,NA,15,TRBJ2-2,TRBD1,TGTGCCTGGAGGTACAGGGGGGAAAACACCGGGGAGCTGTTTTTT,CAWRYRGENTGELFF
TRBV19,NA,18,TRBJ1-3,NA,TGTGCCAGTAGGGATATTACCGGGAAGGCAGGGGTTGGAAACACCATATATTTT,CASRDITGKAGVGNTIYF
TRBV28,few,11,TRBJ2-1,TRBD2,TGTGCCAGCAAGGCGGGGGTGGAGCAGTTCTTC,CASKAGVEQFF
TRBV13,NA,14,TRBJ2-7,NA,TGTGCCAGCAGCTCCCCCGACAGTTCCTACGAGCAGTACTTC,CASSSPDSSYEQYF
TRBV5-6,once,19,TRBJ1-4,TRBD1,TGTGCCAGCAGCTTGGATGGTTCGACAGGGGGACTCTCTAATGAAAAACTGTTTTTT,CASSLDGSTGGLSNEKLFF
TRBV4-1,NA,15,TRBJ1-5,NA,TGCGCCAGCAGCCCACGTGGGGCAGCTAATCAGCCCCAGCATTTT,CASSPRGAANQPQHF
TRBV6-8,NA,13,TRBJ1-5,NA,TGTGCCAGCAGTTACGGGAAGTCTCAGCCCCAGCATTTT,CASSYGKSQPQHF
TRBV2,NA,15,TRBJ2-7,TRBD2,TGTGCCAGCAGAAGAGGGACTAGCGGAAACTACGAGCAGTACTTC,CASRRGTSGNYEQYF
TRBV18,NA,16,TRBJ1-4,NA,TGTGCCAGCTCACCCGCCGGGACACCAACTAATGAAAAACTGTTTTTT,CASSPAGTPTNEKLFF
TRBV15,few,12,TRBJ2-1,NA,TGTGCCACCAGCAGGGATAGACAGTCTACTATCTTC,CATSRDRQSTIF
TRBV5-1,once,13,TRBJ2-5,NA,TGCGCCAGCAGCGCAGGTCAGGGGGAGACCCAGTACTTC,CASSAGQGETQYF
TRBV7-3,NA,15,TRBJ2-3,NA,TGTGCCAGCAGCCAGGGGGGAGAGGGCACAGATACGCAGTATTTT,CASSQGGEGTDTQYF
TRBV27,NA,14,TRBJ1-4,TRBD1,TGTGCCAGCAGATTAGACAGGGAAGGTGAAAAACTGTTTTTT,CASRLDREGEKLFF
TRBV11-2,NA,13,TRBJ1-3,NA,TGTGCCAGCAGCTTAGGGCAAGGAAACACCATATATTTT,CASSLGQGNTIYF
TRBV13,NA,12,TRBJ1-1,NA,TGTGCCAGCAGCTCCTCAGGGTCCGCTGCTTTCTTT,CASSSSGSAAFF
TRBV21-1,few,14,TRBJ2-1,NA,TGTGCCAGCAGCAAGGACGGGTGTAGGAATGAGCAGTTCTTC,CASSKDGCRNEQFF
TRBV4-1,NA,15,TRBJ2-3,NA,TGCGCCAGCAGCCAAGACCAAGGGTGGGGAGATACGCAGTATTTT,CASSQDQGWGDTQYF
TRBV7-2,NA,16,TRBJ2-1,TRBD1,TGTGCCAGCAGCTCTACCGGGACAGGGATCGTCAATGAGCAGTTCTTC,CASSSTGTGIVNEQFF
TRBV5-5,NA,14,TRBJ1-2,TRBD1,TGTGCCAGCAGCTCCGACAGGGGGTACTATGGCTACACCTTC,CASSSDRGYYGYTF
TRBV30,NA,15,TRBJ1-5,TRBD1,TGTGCCTGGAGTGTACAGGGGGCGAGCAATCAGCCCCAGCATTTT,CAWSVQGASNQPQHF
TRBV6-5,NA,13,TRBJ1-2,NA,TGTGCCAGCAGTTACGGACCTTGGCGTGGCTACACCTTC,CASSYGPWRGYTF
TRBV5-1,NA,15,TRBJ2-5,NA,TGCGCCAGCAGCTTGGCTGGGACGGTTGCGGAGACCCAGTACTTC,CASSLAGTVAETQYF
TRBV6-5,NA,13,TRBJ1-2,TRBD1,TGTGCCAGCAGCGGACAGGGGAGGCATGGCTACACCTTC,CASSGQGRHGYTF
TRBV2,NA,13,TRBJ1-2,TRBD1,TGTGCCAGCAATAGGGGACAGGCCTATGGCTACACCTTC,CASNRGQAYGYTF
TRBV3-1/TRBV3-2,NA,16,TRBJ2-2,TRBD1,TGTGCCAGCCATAGCCTCACAGGGGGGTCGACCGGGGAGCTGTTTTTT,CASHSLTGGSTGELFF
TRBV4-3,NA,16,TRBJ1-4,NA,TGCGCCAGCAGCCAAACCCCCAGGGGACGTAATGAAAAACTGTTTTTT,CASSQTPRGRNEKLFF
TRBV2,NA,14,TRBJ1-2,NA,TGTGCCAGCGCGGGGCGGGGGGCTGGATATGGCTACACCTTC,CASAGRGAGYGYTF
TRBV28,medium-sized,16,TRBJ2-1,TRBD1,TGTGCCAGCAGCCCTAGTTTACCGGGACAGGGAAATGAGCAGTTCTTC,CASSPSLPGQGNEQFF
TRBV2,NA,15,TRBJ1-1,NA,TGTGCCAGCAGTTTAAAGCTGAACATGAACACTGAAGCTTTCTTT,CASSLKLNMNTEAFF
TRBV3-1/TRBV3-2,NA,16,TRBJ2-1,TRBD2,TGTGCCAGCAGCCAAGCCATGCGGGGGGGCCACAATGAGCAGTTCTTC,CASSQAMRGGHNEQFF
TRBV11-2,NA,12,TRBJ1-2,NA,TGTGCCAGCAGCGGGAGTAGTTATGGCTACACCTTC,CASSGSSYGYTF
TRBV19,NA,16,TRBJ2-3,TRBD2,TGTGCCAGTAGTTCCGTAGCGGGGGCAACTACAGATACGCAGTATTTT,CASSSVAGATTDTQYF
TRBV19,NA,13,TRBJ1-2,NA,TGTGCCAGTAGTATTGAGCCTTTGGGTGGCTACACCTTC,CASSIEPLGGYTF
TRBV7-8,NA,14,TRBJ1-1,TRBD1,TGTGCCAGCAGCTCGGACAGGCTTAACACTGAAGCTTTCTTT,CASSSDRLNTEAFF
TRBV27,NA,15,TRBJ2-2,NA,TGTGCCAGCAGTTTAACCAGGGGGAACACCGGGGAGCTGTTTTTT,CASSLTRGNTGELFF
TRBV29-1,NA,14,TRBJ1-1,NA,TGCAGCGTTGTGCCAGGGGCTTGGAACACTGAAGCTTTCTTT,CSVVPGAWNTEAFF
TRBV2,NA,12,TRBJ2-1,TRBD1,TGTGCCAGCAGGGACAGGGGGCGTGAGCAGTTCTTC,CASRDRGREQFF
TRBV20-1,NA,10,TRBJ2-1,NA,TGCAGTGCTAGAGATAGTGAGCAGTTCTTC,CSARDSEQFF